A single sample gave rise to the 17 T cell receptor beta chains below, sequenced in a study of OX40 agonist ivuxolimab in advanced cancers. The repertoire was sequenced with immunoSEQ multiplex PCR; TCRdb's copy has only in-frame clones and lacks some. The repertoire consists of roughly 48,000 clones, with roughly 80% occurring once and the leading ten covering more than 0.95%. The sample in question was CD4+ or CD8+ T cells sorted from blood, obtained in a trial of the OX40 agonist ivuxolimab. The receptors shown here come from an adult with an advanced solid tumor such as melanoma, head and neck, liver or kidney cancer.

The rearrangement links TRBV15 to TRBJ2-7, with 7 bases matching TRBD1. V gave up 5 bases and J gave up 6 bases; unmatched junction bases: 4. The CDR3 contains 12 residues. Germline V gene data show CDR1 as LNHNV and CDR2 as YYDKDF (reference sequence). The CDR3 loop is CATSPYRGEQYF. The DNA of the CDR3 is TGTGCCACCAGCCCCTACAGGGGCGAGCAGTACTTC.

The chain has TRBV19 and TRBJ2-7; 11 nucleotides line up with TRBD1. Germline V gives CDR1 LNHDA, CDR2 SQIVND (reference sequence). V shed 3 bases, J shed 3 bases, and the junction held 10 bases outside the gene matches. CDR3 length: 17 residues. The CDR3 here is CASSIRDRGATFYEQYF. In nucleotides, the CDR3 is TGTGCCAGTAGTATCCGGGACAGGGGGGCCACCTTCTACGAGCAGTACTTC. Combining the CDR3 with reference TRBV19 and TRBJ2-7 gives the whole variable domain DGGITQSPKYLFRKEGQNVTLSCEQNLNHDAMYWYRQDPGQGLRLIYYSQIVNDFQKGDIAEGYSVSREKKESFPLTVTSAQKNPTAFYLCASSIRDRGATFYEQYFGPGTRLTVT.

This clone was detected once. V gene TRBV4-3 combines with J gene TRBJ1-4, with TRBD1 matching over 7 bases. The germline CDR1 and CDR2 sequences are LGHNA and YSLEER. The CDR3 has 15 amino acids. Trimming took 0 bases from V and 8 from J; bases not matched to a gene: 6. Here the CDR3 reads CASSQDLRGGEKLFF. The CDR3, as DNA: TGCGCCAGCAGCCAAGATCTCAGGGGGGGCGAAAAACTGTTTTTT.

Remarks on this clone: Germline and junction disagree at one end, which may indicate a read error. Here the CDR3 reads CASCFLGAPSF. The CDR3 DNA reads TGTGCCAGCTGTTTTCTCGGGGCCCCCTCCTTC. The rearrangement joins TRBV2 to TRBJ1-2, with a tentative D call TRBD1 (5 bases). Germline V gives CDR1 SNHLY, CDR2 FYNNEI. The CDR3 runs to 11 residues.

In this sample, this clone turned up once. The gene calls are TRBV2 and TRBJ1-2; 9 nucleotides align to TRBD1. The length of the CDR3 is 14 residues. The ends lost 6 bases at V and 7 bases at J; junction bases unmatched: 9. Germline V gene sequence: CDR1 SNHLY, CDR2 FYNNEI. CDR3 sequence: CASRPGQGRFGYTF. The DNA of the CDR3 is TGTGCCAGCAGACCCGGACAGGGGAGGTTTGGCTACACCTTC.

Here the CDR3 reads CASSRTDEAFF. CDR3 coding DNA: TGTGCCAGTAGCCGGACAGATGAAGCTTTCTTT. This chain joins TRBV19 and TRBJ1-1; possibly TRBD1 for D (6 bases). Germline loops: CDR1 LNHDA, CDR2 SQIVND (reference sequence). The ends were cut back, 6 bases at V and 7 bases at J, with 9 bases in the middle. The CDR3 has 11 residues.

This clone showed up just a few times. The genes are TRBV6-5 and TRBJ2-7; D perhaps matches TRBD2 (6 bases). V lost 1 base, J lost 2 bases, and 15 bases lay in between. Germline-derived CDR1 and CDR2 are MNHEY and SVGAGI. The CDR3 has 16 residues. The CDR3 coding sequence is TGTGCCAGCAGTTACTTAAGGCTGGGACTCCCCTACGAGCAGTACTTC. Translated: CASSYLRLGLPYEQYF.

The chain employs TRBV28 and TRBJ1-5; 7 bases map to TRBD1. Trimming at V came to 4 bases and at J to 6 bases, leaving 9 bases not matched to a gene. The CDR3 is made up of 15 amino acids. Germline CDR1 is MDHEN and CDR2 is SYDVKM. The CDR3 coding sequence is TGTGCCAGCAGTTCGACACAGGGGTTAGGTCAGCCCCAGCATTTT. Translation gives CASSSTQGLGQPQHF.

The V gene is TRBV10-3, the J gene TRBJ2-5, with a tentative D call TRBD1 (5 bases). The CDR3 consists of 14 residues. V dropped 3 bases and J dropped 3 bases, with 11 bases sitting between them. The germline gives CDR1 ENHRY, CDR2 SYGVKD. The CDR3 is CAISESQGEETQYF. Here the CDR3 DNA reads TGTGCCATCAGTGAAAGTCAAGGGGAAGAGACCCAGTACTTC.

This chain joins TRBV2 and TRBJ1-4, with a possible D match to TRBD1 (6 bases). The CDR3 sequence is 14 residues long. Per germline, CDR1 SNHLY and CDR2 FYNNEI. With 6 bases removed from V and 8 bases from J, the gap between germline ends came to 16 bases. The CDR3 sequence: CASRVGGRSEKLFF. The DNA of the CDR3 is TGTGCCAGCAGGGTAGGGGGAAGATCGGAAAAACTGTTTTTT.

CDR3 region: CASRVAGVNEQFF. The CDR3 DNA reads as TGTGCCAGCAGAGTAGCGGGGGTGAATGAGCAGTTCTTC. The chain uses TRBV2 and TRBJ2-1; 9 positions agree with TRBD2. CDR3 length equals 13 residues. Trimming removed 6 bases from V and 7 bases from J; junction bases left unmatched: 4. The germline CDR1 and CDR2 sequences are SNHLY and FYNNEI.

The count of this clone is one. This chain connects TRBV7-8 to TRBJ1-5, with a tentative D call TRBD1 (5 bases). The CDR3 extends over 14 amino acids. The V gene's germline CDR1 is SGHVS and CDR2 FQNEAQ. V shed 3 bases and J shed 7 bases, with 13 bases lying between them. The CDR3 DNA reads TGTGCCAGCAGCTTGCCGGTCGGGGACCAGCCCCAGCATTTT. It encodes CASSLPVGDQPQHF.

The DNA of the CDR3 is TGTGCCAGCAGTGTCCCGGGGTCCCCCGAGCAGTACTTC. This encodes CASSVPGSPEQYF. The chain employs TRBV7-9 and TRBJ2-7; weak D call: TRBD2 (5 bases). Trimming shortened V by 6 bases and J by 6 bases, and 15 bases separated the two germline ends. The germline gives CDR1 SEHNR, CDR2 FQNEAQ (reference sequence). The CDR3 length is 13 residues.

This clone was seen a single time. J is TRBJ2-7 and V is TRBV5-5, with 8 bases matching TRBD1. V shed 3 bases, J shed 6 bases, and the junction held 5 bases outside the gene matches. Per the germline V gene, CDR1 is SGHKS and CDR2 is YYEKEE (reference sequence). This CDR3 contains 13 residues. Here the CDR3 DNA reads TGTGCCAGCAGCTACAGGGGGTCTAGCGAGCAGTACTTC. It is translated as CASSYRGSSEQYF.

The chain carries TRBV5-6 and TRBJ2-5; possibly TRBD1 for D (6 bases). Germline V gives CDR1 SGHDT, CDR2 YYEEEE. V lost 4 bases and J 5 bases, leaving 15 bases between the germline ends. The CDR3 runs to 14 residues. The CDR3 protein is CASSARQAGETQYF. The DNA of the CDR3 is TGTGCCAGCAGCGCCCGACAGGCTGGGGAGACCCAGTACTTC. The full variable domain, its missing parts supplied by reference TRBV5-6 and TRBJ2-5, is DAGVTQSPTHLIKTRGQQVTLRCSPKSGHDTVSWYQQALGQGPQFIFQYYEEEERQRGNFPDRFSGHQFPNYSSELNVNALLLGDSALYLCASSARQAGETQYFGPGTRLLVL.

CDR3 amino acids: CASKGIPNNSPLHF. CDR3 nucleotide sequence: TGTGCCAGCAAGGGCATCCCAAATAATTCACCCCTCCACTTT. The chain employs TRBV27 and TRBJ1-6; D is unclear. Germline loops: CDR1 MNHEY, CDR2 SMNVEV (reference sequence). This CDR3 is 14 amino acids long. V lost 7 bases and J 5 bases, leaving 12 bases between the germline ends.

The rearrangement links TRBV27 to TRBJ2-2, with unresolved D. Germline CDR1 and CDR2: MNHEY and SMNVEV (reference sequence). V was shortened by 4 bases and J by 0 bases, with 12 bases between the two germline ends. The CDR3 extends over 16 amino acids. As DNA, the CDR3 is TGTGCCAGCAGTTCGCCCATTACCTCGAACACCGGGGAGCTGTTTTTT. This encodes CASSSPITSNTGELFF.